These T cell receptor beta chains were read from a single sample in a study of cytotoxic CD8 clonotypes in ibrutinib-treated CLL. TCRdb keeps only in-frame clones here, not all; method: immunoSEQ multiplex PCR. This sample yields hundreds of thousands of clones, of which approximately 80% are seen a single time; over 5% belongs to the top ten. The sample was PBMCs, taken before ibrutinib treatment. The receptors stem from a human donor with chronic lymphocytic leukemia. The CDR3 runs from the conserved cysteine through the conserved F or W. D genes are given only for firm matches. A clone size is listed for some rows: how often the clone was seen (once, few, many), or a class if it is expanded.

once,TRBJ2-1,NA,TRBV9,TGTGCCAGCAGCGTAGTGGGGGGAGCCCATCCTGAGCAGTTCTTC,CASSVVGGAHPEQFF
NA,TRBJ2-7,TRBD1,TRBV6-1,TGTGCCAGCAGCAAACTCCGGGACAGCGAGCAGTACTTC,CASSKLRDSEQYF
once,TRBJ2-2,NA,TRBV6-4,TGTGCCAGCTCACCGATGGCAGGGGTTACCGGGGAGCTGTTTTTT,CASSPMAGVTGELFF
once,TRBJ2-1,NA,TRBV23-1,TGCGCCAGCAGTCGACACAATGAGCAGTTCTTC,CASSRHNEQFF
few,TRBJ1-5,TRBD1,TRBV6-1,TGTGCCAGCAACCTAGACAGGGGCAATCAGCCCCAGCATTTT,CASNLDRGNQPQHF
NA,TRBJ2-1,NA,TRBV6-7,TGTGCCAGCAGACAAAGACTAGGAATGGGACGGATTGGTTCTGGGCAGTTCTTC,CASRQRLGMGRIGSGQFF
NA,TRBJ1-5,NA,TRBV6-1,TGTGCCAGCAGTGAAAATTTCATTAGCAATCAGCCCCAGCATTTT,CASSENFISNQPQHF
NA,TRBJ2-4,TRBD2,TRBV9,TGTGCCAGCAGCGTAGGACTAGCAGGGTTGAAAAACATTCAGTACTTC,CASSVGLAGLKNIQYF
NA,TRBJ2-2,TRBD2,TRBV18,TGTGCCAGCTCATTACTAGCGGGAGTTATCGGGGAGCTGTTTTTT,CASSLLAGVIGELFF
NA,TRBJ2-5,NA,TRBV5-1,TGCGCCAGCAGCTTTCTGTCGACCCAAGAGACCCAGTACTTC,CASSFLSTQETQYF
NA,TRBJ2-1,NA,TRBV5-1,TGCGCCAGCAGCTTGGAGTCGGGAAAGCAGTTCTTC,CASSLESGKQFF
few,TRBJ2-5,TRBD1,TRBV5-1,TGCGCCAGCAGCAGGAGGACCCGGGACAGGGGTGAGACCCAGTACTTC,CASSRRTRDRGETQYF
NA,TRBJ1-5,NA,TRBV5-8,TGTGCCAGCAGCTTGGGCTTGGGGGAGAACAATCAGCCCCAGCATTTT,CASSLGLGENNQPQHF
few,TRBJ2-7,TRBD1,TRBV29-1,TGCAGCGCTACACAGGGGCCATCCTACGAGCAGTACTTC,CSATQGPSYEQYF
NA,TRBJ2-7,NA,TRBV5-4,TGTGCCAGCAGCCGCGAAACTAGCTACGAGCAGTACTTC,CASSRETSYEQYF
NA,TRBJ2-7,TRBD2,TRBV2,TGTGCCAGCCGACTAGCGGACTCCTACGAGCAGTACTTC,CASRLADSYEQYF
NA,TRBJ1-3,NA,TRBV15,TGTGCCACCAGCAGAGATATAGGGGCGCCCGGAAACACCATATATTTT,CATSRDIGAPGNTIYF
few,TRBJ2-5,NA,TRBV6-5,TGTGCCAGCAGTTTGTCCATGGGGGCAGAGACCCAGTACTTC,CASSLSMGAETQYF
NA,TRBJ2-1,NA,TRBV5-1,TGCGCCAGCAGCTTGGTCCTAGGCCCTACCGGTGAGCAGTTCTTC,CASSLVLGPTGEQFF
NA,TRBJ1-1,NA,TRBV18,TGTGCCAGCTCACCAAACGGGAACACTGAAGCTTTCTTT,CASSPNGNTEAFF
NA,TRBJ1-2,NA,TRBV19,TGTGCCAGTAGCTCCGAACCGGGGCAGGCTAACTATGGCTACACCTTC,CASSSEPGQANYGYTF
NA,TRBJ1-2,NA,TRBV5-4,TGTGCCAGCAGCTCCAGGACAGACTATGGCTACACCTTC,CASSSRTDYGYTF
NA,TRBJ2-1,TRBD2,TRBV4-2,TGTGCCAGCAGCGGTATAGCGGGAACTGGTCTCAACAATGAGCAGTTCTTC,CASSGIAGTGLNNEQFF
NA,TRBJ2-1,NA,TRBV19,TGTGCCAGTAGTGTCACGAGTAGCTCCTACAATGAGCAGTTCTTC,CASSVTSSSYNEQFF
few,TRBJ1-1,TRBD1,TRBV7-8,TGTGCCAGCAGCATCCATGACAGGGGAGCTAGGACTGAAGCTTTCTTT,CASSIHDRGARTEAFF
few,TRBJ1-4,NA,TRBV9,TGTGCCAGCAGCCGTAATGAAAAACTGTTTTTT,CASSRNEKLFF
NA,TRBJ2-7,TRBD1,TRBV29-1,TGCAGCGCAGGGAACAGGGGGCTCTCCTACGAGCAGTACTTC,CSAGNRGLSYEQYF
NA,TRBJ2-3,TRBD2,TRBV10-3,TGTGCCAGTACTAGCGGAAAGGCGGATACGCAGTATTTT,CASTSGKADTQYF
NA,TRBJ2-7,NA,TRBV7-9,TGTGCCAGCAGCTTAGTCCCCGGGCCCCAATGGACCTACGAGCAGTACTTC,CASSLVPGPQWTYEQYF
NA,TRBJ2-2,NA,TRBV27,TGTGCCAGCAGTTTGTATTTGGGCGGCACCGGGGAGCTGTTTTTT,CASSLYLGGTGELFF
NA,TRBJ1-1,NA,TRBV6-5,TGTGCCAGCAGTTACACCCGTTCAGGGATTTCTTTCTTT,CASSYTRSGISFF
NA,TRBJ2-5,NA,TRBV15,TGTGCCACCAGCAGTCGGGCGCTAGAGACCCAGTACTTC,CATSSRALETQYF
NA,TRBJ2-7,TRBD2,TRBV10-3,TGTGCCACCACGACTAGCGGGATTGCATACGAGCAGTACTTC,CATTTSGIAYEQYF
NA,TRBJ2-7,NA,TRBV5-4,TGTGCCAGCAGCTTGGGTACGTGGGAGTATTCCTACGAGCAGTACTTC,CASSLGTWEYSYEQYF
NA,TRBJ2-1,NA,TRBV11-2,TGTGCCAGCAGCTTAGATCGGTGGCTAAAGCGGAGCTCCTACAATGAGCAGTTCTTC,CASSLDRWLKRSSYNEQFF
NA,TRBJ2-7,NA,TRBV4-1,TGCGCCAGCAGCCCCCGTATGTGGATGATCTACGAGCAGTACTTC,CASSPRMWMIYEQYF
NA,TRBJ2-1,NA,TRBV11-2,TGTGCCGCACTAGTTTCAGGTAATGAGCAGTTCTTC,CAALVSGNEQFF
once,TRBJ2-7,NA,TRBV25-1,TGTGCCAGCAGTGAATCGAGGGAGCAGTACTTC,CASSESREQYF
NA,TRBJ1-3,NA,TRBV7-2,TGTGCCAGCAGCTTAAGCAGCAGACATACAAGCTCTGGAAACACCATATATTTT,CASSLSSRHTSSGNTIYF
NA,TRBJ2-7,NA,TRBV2,TGTGCCAGCAGGATGGGGCAGAACTACGAGCAGTACTTC,CASRMGQNYEQYF
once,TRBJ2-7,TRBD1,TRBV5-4,TGTGCCAGCAGCTCCGGACAGGGGCAGGTCTACGAGCAGTACTTC,CASSSGQGQVYEQYF